One and the same sample provided the 10 T cell receptor beta chains below, sequenced in a study of blood T cell repertoires in COVID-19. The protocol was immunoSEQ multiplex PCR, while the TCRdb copy is restricted to in-frame clones and leaves out a portion. Of about 56,000 clones listed, roughly nine tenths are singletons. The sequenced material came from peripheral blood. The receptors originated from a woman aged 55-69 years with COVID-19, enrolled during active disease.

The chain employs TRBV7-8 and TRBJ2-7; the match to TRBD2 covers 8 bases. This CDR3 contains 16 residues. Germline assignment: CDR1 SGHVS and CDR2 FQNEAQ. The V gene end was trimmed by 5 bases and the J gene end by 7 bases; junction bases not matched to a gene: 16. The CDR3, as DNA: TGTGCCAGCAGCCGGACAGCGGGGGAAGGCTGGGGAGAGCAGTACTTC. Protein sequence: CASSRTAGEGWGEQYF.

The rearrangement links TRBV7-2 to TRBJ1-4, with D possibly being TRBD1 (6 bases). V was cut by 4 bases and J by 3 bases, with 15 bases left in between. This CDR3 is 16 amino acids long. Germline CDR1 and CDR2: SGHTA and FQGNSA. The CDR3 here is CASSYNGQPSNEKLFF. Written as DNA, the CDR3 is TGTGCCAGCAGCTATAACGGACAGCCTTCTAATGAAAAACTGTTTTTT.

The V call is TRBV7-9, the J call TRBJ2-3; tentatively, D is TRBD1 (6 bases). The CDR3 runs 14 residues. Germline CDR1 SEHNR, CDR2 FQNEAQ (reference sequence). V was trimmed by 4 bases and J by 4 bases, leaving 12 bases between them. The CDR3 region is CASSSDSGADTQYF. CDR3 nucleotide sequence: TGTGCCAGCAGCTCGGACAGTGGGGCAGATACGCAGTATTTT. Filled out from reference TRBV7-9 and TRBJ2-3, the complete variable domain reads DTGVSQNPRHKITKRGQNVTFRCDPISEHNRLYWYRQTLGQGPEFLTYFQNEAQLEKSRLLSDRFSAERPKGSFSTLEIQRTEQGDSAMYLCASSSDSGADTQYFGPGTRLTVL.

This sequence joins TRBV5-8 and TRBJ2-7, with D perhaps matching TRBD1 (6 bases). The germline V and J ends were trimmed by 4 bases and 3 bases, with 11 bases remaining between them. The germline V gene encodes CDR1 SGHTS and CDR2 YDEGEE. This CDR3 spans 13 amino acids. The CDR3 here is CASSPDSFYEQYF. The CDR3 DNA is TGTGCCAGCAGCCCGGACAGCTTCTACGAGCAGTACTTC.

For the CDR3, the DNA is TGTGCCATCAGTGAGGGGGACGGGACATACGAGCAGTACTTC. It codes for CAISEGDGTYEQYF. The chain uses TRBV10-3 and TRBJ2-7; D might be TRBD1 (6 bases). Germline V lookup: CDR1 ENHRY, CDR2 SYGVKD. This CDR3 contains 14 residues. Deletions cut 2 bases from V and 4 bases from J, with 12 bases between.

The chain joins TRBV19 to TRBJ2-7, with D uncertain. The CDR3 runs to 14 residues. Germline CDR1 is LNHDA and CDR2 is SQIVND (reference sequence). The V gene lost 4 bases and the J gene lost 3 bases, with 13 bases spanning the gap. Here the CDR3 reads CASSKVARNYEQYF. As DNA, the CDR3 is TGTGCCAGTAGTAAAGTGGCCAGAAACTACGAGCAGTACTTC.

This clone has just a few counts. The V call is TRBV10-3, the J call TRBJ1-2; 12 bases align to TRBD1. The CDR3 consists of 16 residues. Germline values: CDR1 ENHRY, CDR2 SYGVKD. V shed 10 bases, J shed 3 bases, and the junction held 12 bases outside the gene matches. The CDR3 DNA is TGTGCCACCCTAGGGACAGGGGGCGAAATTTACTATGGCTACACCTTC. This codes for CATLGTGGEIYYGYTF.

In its sample, this clone was seen a few times. This chain joins TRBV11-3 and TRBJ1-2; 9 bases are shared with TRBD1. The CDR3 has 15 amino acids. CDR1 is SGHNT and CDR2 is YENEEA in the germline V gene. Trimming removed 5 bases from V and 4 bases from J; junction bases left unmatched: 8. CDR3 sequence reads: CASSLRTGDPYGYTF. The CDR3 nucleotides are TGTGCCAGCAGCCTACGGACAGGGGACCCCTATGGCTACACCTTC.

The chain couples TRBV20-1 to TRBJ2-3, with 8 bases aligning to TRBD2. Looked up from germline, CDR1 is DFQATT and CDR2 is SNEGSKA (reference sequence). The CDR3 consists of 14 residues. V trimming: 3 bases; J trimming: 4 bases; junction bases outside the gene matches: 6. The CDR3 reads CSASRAGGADTQYF. CDR3 coding DNA: TGCAGTGCTAGTCGCGCGGGAGGTGCAGATACGCAGTATTTT.

This chain joins TRBV7-9 and TRBJ2-7, with 7 bases that match TRBD1. This CDR3 comprises 14 residues. The V gene's germline CDR1 is SEHNR and CDR2 FQNEAQ (reference sequence). The V and J ends lost 5 bases and 5 bases, in that order; junction bases with no gene match: 9. CDR3 in DNA: TGTGCCAGCAGCCTACCGACAGGGAGAAACGAGCAGTACTTC. Encoded protein: CASSLPTGRNEQYF.